The clone carrying this T cell receptor beta chain was counted many times. Its antigen is still unknown. These data come from a study of T cells in Graves' hyperthyroidism and ophthalmopathy. Regarding the study as a whole: Prediction of ophthalmopathy progression came a median approximately 6 months pre-onset.

Isolation of PBMCs was performed on about 10 ml fresh peripheral blood. Amplification of TCR beta CDR3 regions was performed using RNA transcripts as template. HTBI primers were the set used in a first-round RT-PCR of the TCR CDR3. TCRdb recomputed calls from the multiplex PCR reads with MiXCR, one row per CDR3 protein. Here the sample spans about 510,000 distinct CDR3 sequences, around 15% being singletons. The receptor was isolated from a woman aged 40 to 50 with Graves' hyperthyroidism. Sequencing was carried out using blood.

For the CDR3, the DNA is TGTGCCAGCAGTCCGACAACTGGGAAAGGCGAGCAGTACTTC. Protein product: CASSPTTGKGEQYF. This chain connects TRBV6-1 to TRBJ2-7; D uncertain. The CDR3 is 14 residues long. Germline V gene data show CDR1 as MNHNS and CDR2 as SASEGT. V lost 5 bases and J lost 6, with 17 bases in between.